The rows below give T cell receptor beta chains drawn from one sample of a study of metastatic and nonmetastatic thyroid tumors. TCRdb used MiXCR to call clones anew from the PCR reads. Found here are some 83,000 clones, around 13% of them singletons; the top ten hold over 7%. Sequences were obtained from tumor tissue. These receptors were taken from a female donor with papillary thyroid cancer or a benign thyroid nodule (not recorded which). Some clones in this sample may be carry-over from other donors' samples. Both conserved end residues are part of each CDR3. The D gene is left open where the match is weak. Clone sizes are shown as once, few or many counts, or a class when the clone is expanded.

TRBV28	many	TRBJ1-6	TRBD1	TGTGCCAGCAGTTTCGGACAGGCGGCACCCCTCCACTTT	CASSFGQAAPLHF
TRBV5-1	many	TRBJ2-3	NA	TGCGCCAGCAGCTTGACTAGCACAGATACGCAGTATTTT	CASSLTSTDTQYF
TRBV28	few	TRBJ2-7	TRBD2	TGTGCCACCCACCGCCAGCGGGACTCCTACGAGCAGTACTTC	CATHRQRDSYEQYF
TRBV11-2	many	TRBJ2-7	TRBD2	TGTGCCAGCAGCTTTAGACTCCCGGGACTAGCGGGGGGCTACGAGCAGTACTTC	CASSFRLPGLAGGYEQYF
TRBV15	many	TRBJ2-1	NA	TGTGCCACCAGCACCCATAGACCCCACTCCGGGAATGAGCAGTTCTTC	CATSTHRPHSGNEQFF
TRBV5-6	many	TRBJ2-7	TRBD2	TGTGCCAGCAGCCGGGGGGAGGCGCGACTAGCGGGATCCTACGAGCAGTACTTC	CASSRGEARLAGSYEQYF
TRBV2	many	TRBJ2-2	TRBD1	TGTGCCAGCAGTCTCCGACAGGGCACCGGGGAGCTGTTTTTT	CASSLRQGTGELFF
TRBV29-1	few	TRBJ2-2	TRBD2	TGCAGCGTTGAAGATGTAGGTCCCCGGGGGGCCGGGGAGCTGTTTTTT	CSVEDVGPRGAGELFF
TRBV9	many	TRBJ1-1	NA	TGTGCCAGCAGCGTAGGGCAAGCGAACACTGAAGCTTTCTTT	CASSVGQANTEAFF
TRBV20-1	many	TRBJ2-7	NA	TGCAGTGCTACCAGGACAGAGGGTTCCTACGAGCAGTACTTC	CSATRTEGSYEQYF
TRBV11-1	many	TRBJ2-3	NA	TGTGCCAGCAGCTTATACGGGGAGCGGTCTAGCACAGATACGCAGTATTTT	CASSLYGERSSTDTQYF
TRBV6-4	many	TRBJ1-1	NA	TGTGCCAGCAGTGACCAACAGGCCCTTGAAGCTTTCTTT	CASSDQQALEAFF
TRBV6-1	few	TRBJ2-7	NA	TGTGCCAGCAGTGTCGGACGGCAGAGAGAGCAGTACTTC	CASSVGRQREQYF
TRBV11-3	many	TRBJ2-3	NA	TGTGCCAGCAGGGTCGAGGAACGGGCAGATACGCAGTATTTT	CASRVEERADTQYF
TRBV15	many	TRBJ1-6	NA	TGTGCCACCAGCAGATTGGGGGGATATTCACCCCTCCACTTT	CATSRLGGYSPLHF